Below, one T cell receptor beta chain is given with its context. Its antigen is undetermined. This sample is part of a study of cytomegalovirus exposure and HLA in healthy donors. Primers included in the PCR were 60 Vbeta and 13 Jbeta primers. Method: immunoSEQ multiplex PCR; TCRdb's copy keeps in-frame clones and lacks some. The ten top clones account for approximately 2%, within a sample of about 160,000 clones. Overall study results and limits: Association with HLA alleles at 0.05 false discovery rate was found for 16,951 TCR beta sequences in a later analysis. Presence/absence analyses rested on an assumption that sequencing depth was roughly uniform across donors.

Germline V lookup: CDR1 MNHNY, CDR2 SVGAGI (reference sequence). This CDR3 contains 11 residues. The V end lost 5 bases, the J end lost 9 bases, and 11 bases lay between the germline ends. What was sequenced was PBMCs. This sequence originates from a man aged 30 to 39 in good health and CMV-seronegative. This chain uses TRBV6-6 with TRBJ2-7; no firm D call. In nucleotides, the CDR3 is TGTGCCAGCAGTACCAAGCGCTGGCAGTACTTC. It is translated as CASSTKRWQYF.